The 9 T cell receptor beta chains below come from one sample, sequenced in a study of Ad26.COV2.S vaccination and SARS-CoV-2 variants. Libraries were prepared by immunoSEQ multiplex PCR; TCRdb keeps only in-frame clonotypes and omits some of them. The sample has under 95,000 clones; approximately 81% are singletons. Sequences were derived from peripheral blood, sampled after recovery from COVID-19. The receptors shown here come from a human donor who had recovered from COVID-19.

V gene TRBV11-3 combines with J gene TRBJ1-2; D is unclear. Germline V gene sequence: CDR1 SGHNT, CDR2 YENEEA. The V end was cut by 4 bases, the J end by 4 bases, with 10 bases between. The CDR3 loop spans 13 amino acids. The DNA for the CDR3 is TGTGCCAGCAGCTCTAGGAGTTTCTATGGCTACACCTTC. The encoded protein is CASSSRSFYGYTF.

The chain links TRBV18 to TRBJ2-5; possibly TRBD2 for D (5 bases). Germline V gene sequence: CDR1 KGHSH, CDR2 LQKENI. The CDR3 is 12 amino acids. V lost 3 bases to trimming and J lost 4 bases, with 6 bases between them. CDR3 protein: CASSPAGETQYF. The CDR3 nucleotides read TGTGCCAGCTCACCCGCGGGAGAGACCCAGTACTTC.

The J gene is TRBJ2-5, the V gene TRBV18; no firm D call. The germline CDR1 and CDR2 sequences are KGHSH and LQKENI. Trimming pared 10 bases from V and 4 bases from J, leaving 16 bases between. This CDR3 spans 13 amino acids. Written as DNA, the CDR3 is TGTGCCACTGGATTGGACGGAACAGAGACCCAGTACTTC. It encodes CATGLDGTETQYF.

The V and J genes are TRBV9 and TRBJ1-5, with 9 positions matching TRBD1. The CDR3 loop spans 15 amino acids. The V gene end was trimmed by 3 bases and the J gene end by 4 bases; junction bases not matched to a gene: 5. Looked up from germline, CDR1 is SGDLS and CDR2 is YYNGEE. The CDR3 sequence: CASSAGTGYNQPQHF. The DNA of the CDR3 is TGTGCCAGCAGCGCCGGGACAGGGTATAATCAGCCCCAGCATTTT.

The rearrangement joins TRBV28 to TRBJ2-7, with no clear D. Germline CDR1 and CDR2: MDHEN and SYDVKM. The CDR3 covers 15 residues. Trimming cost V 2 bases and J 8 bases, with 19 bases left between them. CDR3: CASSLTRVSERKQYF. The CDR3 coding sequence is TGTGCCAGCAGTTTAACCCGGGTCTCCGAGAGGAAGCAGTACTTC. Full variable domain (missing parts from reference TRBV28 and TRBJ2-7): DVKVTQSSRYLVKRTGEKVFLECVQDMDHENMFWYRQDPGLGLRLIYFSYDVKMKEKGDIPEGYSVSREKKERFSLILESASTNQTSMYLCASSLTRVSERKQYFGPGTRLTVT.

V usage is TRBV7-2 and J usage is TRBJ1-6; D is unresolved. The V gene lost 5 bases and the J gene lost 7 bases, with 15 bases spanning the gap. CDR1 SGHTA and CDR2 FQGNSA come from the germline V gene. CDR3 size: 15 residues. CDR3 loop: CASSQTWVGNSPLHF. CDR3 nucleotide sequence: TGTGCCAGCAGCCAAACATGGGTCGGCAATTCACCCCTCCACTTT.

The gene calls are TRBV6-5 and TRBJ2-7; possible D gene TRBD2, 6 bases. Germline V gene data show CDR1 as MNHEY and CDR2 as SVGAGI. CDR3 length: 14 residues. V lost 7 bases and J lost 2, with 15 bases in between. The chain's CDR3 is CASNTRGRPYEQYF. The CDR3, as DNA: TGTGCCAGCAACACGCGGGGCAGACCCTACGAGCAGTACTTC.

CDR3 sequence (DNA): TGTGCCAGAAGCTGCGGGACGGACTACGAGCAGTACTTC. This sequence encodes CARSCGTDYEQYF. The chain carries TRBV5-3 and TRBJ2-7, with D tentatively TRBD2 (6 bases). TRBV5-3 is an ORF, with its function uncertain. The ends were cut back, 3 bases at V and 3 bases at J, with 10 bases in the middle. There are 13 residues in the CDR3.

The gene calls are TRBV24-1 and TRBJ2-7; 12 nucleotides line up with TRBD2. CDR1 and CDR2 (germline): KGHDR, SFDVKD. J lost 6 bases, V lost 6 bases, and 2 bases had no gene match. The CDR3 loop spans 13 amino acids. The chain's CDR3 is CATSQLAGGEQYF. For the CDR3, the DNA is TGTGCCACCAGTCAACTAGCGGGAGGCGAGCAGTACTTC.